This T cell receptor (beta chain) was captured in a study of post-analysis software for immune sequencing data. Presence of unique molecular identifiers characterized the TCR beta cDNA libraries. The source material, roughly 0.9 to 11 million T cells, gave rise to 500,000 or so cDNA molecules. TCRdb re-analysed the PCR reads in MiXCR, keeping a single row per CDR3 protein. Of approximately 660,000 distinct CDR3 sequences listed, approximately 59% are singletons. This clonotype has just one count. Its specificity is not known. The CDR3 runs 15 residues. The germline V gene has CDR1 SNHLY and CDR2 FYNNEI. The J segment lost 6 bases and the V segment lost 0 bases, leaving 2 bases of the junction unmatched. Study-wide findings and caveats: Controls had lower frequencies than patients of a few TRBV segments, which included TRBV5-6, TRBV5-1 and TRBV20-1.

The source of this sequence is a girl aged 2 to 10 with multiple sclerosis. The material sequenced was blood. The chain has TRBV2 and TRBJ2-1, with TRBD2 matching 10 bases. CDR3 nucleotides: TGTGCCAGCAGTGAAGCCGCTAGCGGGAGCAATGAGCAGTTCTTC. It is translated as CASSEAASGSNEQFF.